A selection of T cell receptor beta chains follows, all from one sample in a study of T cells in narcolepsy. Sequenced by immunoSEQ multiplex PCR; TCRdb stores in-frame clones only, minus some. The sample contains some 34,000 clones, 70% to 85% of which appear only once. Sequencing was carried out using memory (CD45RA-) CD4+ T cells from blood. The receptors were sampled from a human donor in good health. The CDR3 runs from the conserved cysteine through the conserved F or W. The D gene is left open where the match is weak. Part of the rows lack a size; the others show once, few, many or a class for expanded clones.

D,J,size,V,CDR3,DNA
-,TRBJ2-3,-,TRBV13,CASSLTGISTDTQYF,TGTGCCAGCAGCTTAACGGGCATAAGCACAGATACGCAGTATTTT
TRBD2,TRBJ2-7,-,TRBV7-6,CASSPGRGRLAGPHEQYF,TGTGCCAGCAGCCCCGGACGGGGGCGACTAGCGGGACCCCACGAGCAGTACTTC
-,TRBJ1-1,-,TRBV10-3,CATAGVVTEAFF,TGTGCCACCGCCGGGGTGGTCACTGAAGCTTTCTTT
-,TRBJ2-7,-,TRBV7-2,CASSPPQASRGEQYF,TGTGCCAGCAGTCCCCCGCAGGCTAGCCGGGGCGAGCAGTACTTC
-,TRBJ2-4,-,TRBV6-5,CASSSQGPKNIQYF,TGTGCCAGCAGTTCTCAGGGGCCAAAAAACATTCAGTACTTC
-,TRBJ1-4,few,TRBV7-9,CASSLDGGPREKLFF,TGTGCCAGCAGCTTAGATGGGGGGCCCCGCGAAAAACTGTTTTTT
-,TRBJ2-1,-,TRBV2,CASSVRLGSANEQFF,TGTGCCAGCAGTGTGAGGCTAGGTAGCGCCAATGAGCAGTTCTTC
TRBD1,TRBJ2-1,-,TRBV19,CASSRGTGGYNGQFF,TGTGCCAGTAGTAGAGGGACAGGGGGCTACAATGGGCAGTTCTTC
-,TRBJ2-1,-,TRBV19,CASSRTFSYNEQFF,TGTGCCAGTAGTAGGACTTTTTCCTACAATGAGCAGTTCTTC
TRBD1,TRBJ2-7,-,TRBV7-2,CASSSDRGREQYF,TGTGCCAGCAGCTCCGACAGGGGGCGCGAGCAGTACTTC
TRBD1,TRBJ1-5,-,TRBV19,CASSTRGQGVGQPQHF,TGTGCCAGTAGTACCAGGGGTCAGGGGGTAGGTCAGCCCCAGCATTTT
TRBD2,TRBJ2-1,once,TRBV11-3,CASSRPISGRWGNEQFF,TGTGCCAGCAGCCGACCAATTAGCGGGAGATGGGGCAATGAGCAGTTCTTC
-,TRBJ1-2,-,TRBV15,CATSRDRAPNYGYTF,TGTGCCACCAGCAGAGACAGGGCACCGAACTATGGCTACACCTTC
TRBD1,TRBJ2-2,-,TRBV6-1,CAARKGAETGELFF,TGTGCCGCCCGGAAGGGGGCGGAAACCGGGGAGCTGTTTTTT
-,TRBJ1-1,-,TRBV18,CASSPNSGGGTEAFF,TGTGCCAGCTCACCCAACTCCGGGGGGGGAACTGAAGCTTTCTTT
TRBD1,TRBJ1-2,-,TRBV5-1,CASSEGQGSGGYAF,TGCGCCAGCAGCGAGGGACAGGGGTCGGGTGGCTACGCCTTC
-,TRBJ1-1,-,TRBV6-1,CASSSRTVNTEAFF,TGTGCCAGCAGTTCCCGGACAGTGAACACTGAAGCTTTCTTT
-,TRBJ2-5,few,TRBV1,CTSSGRRSQQYF,TGCACCAGCAGCGGGAGGAGGAGCCAACAGTACTTC
-,TRBJ1-1,once,TRBV7-3,CASSDTVNTEAFF,TGTGCCAGCAGCGACACAGTGAACACTGAAGCTTTCTTT
TRBD2,TRBJ2-7,few,TRBV5-1,CASSPGTSGGYEQYF,TGCGCCAGCAGCCCTGGGACTAGCGGGGGCTACGAGCAGTACTTC
-,TRBJ1-2,-,TRBV6-1,CATKGRGIAGYTF,TGTGCCACCAAGGGGAGGGGTATTGCTGGCTACACCTTC
TRBD2,TRBJ2-1,-,TRBV19,CASSSGLAEQFF,TGTGCCAGTAGTTCTGGACTAGCTGAGCAGTTCTTC
-,TRBJ2-2,-,TRBV14,CASRPRGGGAGELFF,TGTGCCAGCAGACCTCGCGGAGGGGGGGCCGGGGAGCTGTTTTTT